These 2 T cell receptor beta chains originate from one sample sequenced in a study of blood T cell repertoires in COVID-19. TCRdb keeps only in-frame clones here, not all; method: immunoSEQ multiplex PCR. The top ten hold 3.5% of the sample, which has 54,000 or so clones, around 83% seen once. Sequenced input: peripheral blood. These receptors originate from a woman older than 75 with acute or convalescent COVID-19.

In its sample, this clone was seen a few times. This chain links TRBV5-8 with TRBJ1-1; D not certain. Trimming shortened V by 0 bases and J by 10 bases, and 7 bases separated the two germline ends. Germline V gives CDR1 SGHTS, CDR2 YDEGEE. This CDR3 region has 11 residues. CDR3 sequence reads: CASSLVLVAFF. In nucleotides, the CDR3 is TGTGCCAGCAGCTTGGTGCTAGTAGCTTTCTTT.

The chain employs TRBV27 and TRBJ1-2; no definite D call. Trimming removed 5 bases from V and 4 bases from J, with 14 bases in between. Germline assignment: CDR1 MNHEY and CDR2 SMNVEV (reference sequence). This CDR3 comprises 14 residues. CDR3 bases: TGTGCCAGCAGTCTCCCCCCGGGAGGCTATGGCTACACCTTC. This gives the protein CASSLPPGGYGYTF.